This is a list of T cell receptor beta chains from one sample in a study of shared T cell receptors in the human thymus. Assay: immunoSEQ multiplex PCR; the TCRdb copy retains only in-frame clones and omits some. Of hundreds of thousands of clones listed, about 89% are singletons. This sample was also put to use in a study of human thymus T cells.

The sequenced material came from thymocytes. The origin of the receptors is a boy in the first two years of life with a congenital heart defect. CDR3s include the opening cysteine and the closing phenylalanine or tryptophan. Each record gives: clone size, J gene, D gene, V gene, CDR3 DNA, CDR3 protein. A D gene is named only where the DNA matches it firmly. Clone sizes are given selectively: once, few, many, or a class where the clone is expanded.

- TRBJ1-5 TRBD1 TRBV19 TGTGCCAGTAGTCCTGGGACAGACAATCAGCCCCAGCATTTT CASSPGTDNQPQHF
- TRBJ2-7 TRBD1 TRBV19 TGTGCCAGTAGTGGCGACAGGGGGACTTATGAGCAGTACTTC CASSGDRGTYEQYF
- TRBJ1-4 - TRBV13 TGTGCCAGCAGCTTAGCCTCATCCGGGACACCGAGTCCCCGTAATGAAAAACTGTTTTTT CASSLASSGTPSPRNEKLFF
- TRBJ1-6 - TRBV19 TGTGCCAGTAGTACGCCAGGGCCATATTATTCACCCCTCCACTTT CASSTPGPYYSPLHF
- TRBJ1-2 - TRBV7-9 TGTGCCAGCAACGATATCCCCGGGGTCGCCTATGGCTACACCTTC CASNDIPGVAYGYTF
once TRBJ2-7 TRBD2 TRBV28 TGTGCCAGCAGTTTCGTAGCGGGGGGCAACGAGCAGTACTTC CASSFVAGGNEQYF
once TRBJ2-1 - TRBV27 TGTGCCAGCAGTTTTGTAGGGGATGAGCAGTTCTTC CASSFVGDEQFF
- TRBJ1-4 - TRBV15 TGTGCCACCAGCAGAGTCTCGGACAGAAGAGCAACTAATGAAAAACTGTTTTTT CATSRVSDRRATNEKLFF
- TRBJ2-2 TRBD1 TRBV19 TGTGCCAGTAGAACCGGGACAGGGGACACCGGGGAGCTGTTTTTT CASRTGTGDTGELFF
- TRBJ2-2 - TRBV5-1 TGCGCCAGCAGCTTGATCTGCGGGTCGCCGGTTGGGAGGACTAACACCGGGGAGCTGTTTTTT CASSLICGSPVGRTNTGELFF